The rows below give T cell receptor beta chains drawn from one sample of a study of blood T cells in healthy people across ages. One entry per CDR3 protein results from TCRdb running MiXCR on the 5' RACE reads. This sample carries around 280,000 distinct CDR3 sequences, 27% of them seen once, and the ten largest clones take approximately 28%. Sequencing was carried out using blood. These receptors all stem from a woman aged 65 to 85 in good health. The CDR3 runs from the conserved cysteine through the conserved F or W. Each record gives: D gene, clone size, V gene, J gene, CDR3 DNA, CDR3 protein. D genes are given only for firm matches. Part of the rows lack a size; the others show once, few, many or a class for expanded clones.

>TRBD2|.|TRBV4-1|TRBJ2-1
TGCGCCAGCAGCCAAGATTACGGACTAGCGGGAGGGAATGAGCAGTTCTTC
CASSQDYGLAGGNEQFF
>.|.|TRBV10-3|TRBJ1-1
TGTGCCATCAGGCGGGACATTGAAGCTTTCTTT
CAIRRDIEAFF
>.|few|TRBV7-7|TRBJ1-1
TGTGCTAGCGGCCCGCTCTCCGGGACATTGAACACTGAAGCTTTCTTT
CASGPLSGTLNTEAFF
>.|.|TRBV28|TRBJ2-1
TGTGCCAGCAGTTCAACAGGAAAAAGACAGTTCTTC
CASSSTGKRQFF
>.|.|TRBV6-2/TRBV6-3|TRBJ2-1
TGTGCCAGCAGTTCCCACCGGGACTCCCCCTACAATGAGCAGTTCTTC
CASSSHRDSPYNEQFF
>.|.|TRBV6-6|TRBJ1-4
TGTGCCAGCAGTTACGAGGGACGGGAGGGCGAAAAACTGTTTTTT
CASSYEGREGEKLFF
>.|many|TRBV5-1|TRBJ2-2
TGCGCCAGCAACCCAGGACCTACGAACACCGGGGAGCTGTTTTTT
CASNPGPTNTGELFF
>.|.|TRBV12-3/TRBV12-4|TRBJ2-2
TGTGCCAGCAGTCGCGGAGAGGGCACCGGGGAGCTGTTTTTT
CASSRGEGTGELFF
>TRBD2|few|TRBV5-1|TRBJ2-1
TGCGCCAGCAGCCCTCCCCTAGCGGGAGACGGCAATGAGCAGTTCTTC
CASSPPLAGDGNEQFF
>.|few|TRBV6-5|TRBJ1-5
TGTGCCAGCGGTAAGGTCAGAAATCAGCCCCAGCATTTT
CASGKVRNQPQHF
>.|few|TRBV28|TRBJ1-1
TGTGCCAGCAGTGCTCAGGGAAACACTGAAGCCTTCTTT
CASSAQGNTEAFF
>.|.|TRBV10-3|TRBJ2-7
TGTGCCATCAGTGAGTCACAGAGGAACGAGCAGTACTTC
CAISESQRNEQYF
>.|.|TRBV5-1|TRBJ2-7
TGCGCCAGCAGCGCGCCGACACAGCCCTACGAGCAGTACTTC
CASSAPTQPYEQYF
>.|.|TRBV4-1|TRBJ2-4
TGCGCCAGCAGCCTACCTCCTGTGGCAGCGGAGAGAAACATTCAGTACTTC
CASSLPPVAAERNIQYF
>.|few|TRBV18|TRBJ2-5
TGTGCCAGCTCACCACCGAGGATGGGGGAGACCCAGTACTTC
CASSPPRMGETQYF
>TRBD2|many|TRBV2|TRBJ2-5
TGTGCCAGCAGTGTGTCCCCTAGCGGGAGGGAGACCCAGTACTTC
CASSVSPSGRETQYF
>.|few|TRBV7-2|TRBJ2-1
TGTGCCAGCAGCTTAATGGGGGGTAGCTCCTACAATGAGCAGTTCTTC
CASSLMGGSSYNEQFF
>.|.|TRBV7-9|TRBJ2-7
TGTGCCAGCAGCTTTGAAGTCGCCAGATCCTACGAGCAGTACTTC
CASSFEVARSYEQYF
>.|.|TRBV20-1|TRBJ2-1
TGCAGTGCTAGAGCAGGAGGGGGGTTTGTGCAGTTCTTC
CSARAGGGFVQFF
>.|.|TRBV6-6|TRBJ2-1
TGTGCCAGCACTTCCGGAAGGGCCGTGGCCTACAATGAGCAGTTCTTC
CASTSGRAVAYNEQFF
>.|.|TRBV6-2/TRBV6-3|TRBJ2-2
TGTGCCAGCAGTTACAGGACGGTATCGACCGGGGAGCTGTTTTTT
CASSYRTVSTGELFF
>.|.|TRBV6-2/TRBV6-3|TRBJ2-1
TGTGCCAGCACCGAGGACCCCTCCTACAATGAGCAGTTCTTC
CASTEDPSYNEQFF
>TRBD2|.|TRBV18|TRBJ2-1
TGTGCCAGCTACGGGGGGAGCTCCTACAATGAGCAGTTCTTC
CASYGGSSYNEQFF
>TRBD1|few|TRBV28|TRBJ2-1
TGTGCCAGCAGTCCGCGACAGGGGGATTACAATGAGCAGTTCTTC
CASSPRQGDYNEQFF
>TRBD1|.|TRBV6-1|TRBJ1-4
TGTGCCAGCAGCCGGGACAGGGATGAAAAACTGTTTTTT
CASSRDRDEKLFF
>TRBD2|.|TRBV20-1|TRBJ2-1
TGCAGTACCGTAGCGGGAGCTTACAATGAGCAGTTCTTC
CSTVAGAYNEQFF
>.|many|TRBV29-1|TRBJ2-5
TGCAGCGTTGATCAGACAGGCCAAGAGACCCAGTACTTC
CSVDQTGQETQYF
>.|few|TRBV20-1|TRBJ1-4
TGCAGTGCTAGGGGGGGAAATGAAAAACTGTTTTTT
CSARGGNEKLFF
>.|few|TRBV4-1|TRBJ2-7
TGCGCCAGCAGCCAAGTAAAGGGCTACGAGCAGTACTTC
CASSQVKGYEQYF
>.|.|TRBV7-9|TRBJ1-4
TGTGCCAGCAGCCCGGGGTCGAGTGAAAAACTGTTTTTT
CASSPGSSEKLFF
>.|.|TRBV12-3/TRBV12-4|TRBJ1-3
TGTGCCAGCAGTAGGGACGGTAGCCCTGGAAACACCATATATTTT
CASSRDGSPGNTIYF
>TRBD2|.|TRBV28|TRBJ2-1
TGTGCCAGCAGTGAAGCGCGACTAGCAGAGCAGTTCTTC
CASSEARLAEQFF
>TRBD1|.|TRBV6-6|TRBJ2-7
TGTGCCAGTCAATGGGACAGGGGAACTCTCGAGCAGTACTTC
CASQWDRGTLEQYF
>TRBD1|.|TRBV28|TRBJ2-7
TGTGCCAGCAGCCTCTCCCACCGGGACAGAGCTAACTACGAGCAGTACTTC
CASSLSHRDRANYEQYF
>.|few|TRBV9|TRBJ1-3
TGTGCCAGCAGCGGGATAACGGGAAACACCATATATTTT
CASSGITGNTIYF
>.|.|TRBV12-3/TRBV12-4|TRBJ2-7
TGTGCCAGCAGTTTCGGGGGTAGAGGAAGCCCCGACGAGCAGTACTTC
CASSFGGRGSPDEQYF
>.|few|TRBV20-1|TRBJ2-2
TGCAGTGCCAAGTCCCGGGGCGGCTACACCGGGGAGCTGTTTTTT
CSAKSRGGYTGELFF
>.|.|TRBV7-3|TRBJ2-3
TGTGCCAGCAGCTTAAGCCCGGTTTCGAGATACACAGATACGCAGTATTTT
CASSLSPVSRYTDTQYF
>TRBD1|many|TRBV27|TRBJ1-2
TGTGCCAGCAGTTTAGGGGGACAGCCATATGGCTACACCTTC
CASSLGGQPYGYTF
>TRBD2|.|TRBV4-3|TRBJ2-3
TGCGCCAGCAGCCAAGGGACTAGCGGGAATGCAGATACGCAGTATTTT
CASSQGTSGNADTQYF
>.|.|TRBV6-5|TRBJ2-5
TGTGCCAGCACCCTTGCAAAGACCCAGTACTTC
CASTLAKTQYF
>TRBD2|.|TRBV9|TRBJ2-5
TGTGCCAGCAGCGTAGACCTAGCGGGAGGGGAGACCCAGTACTTC
CASSVDLAGGETQYF
>.|many|TRBV7-2|TRBJ2-5
TGTGCCAGCAGCTTCCAGGGTGGAGAGACCCAGTACTTC
CASSFQGGETQYF
>.|.|TRBV7-8|TRBJ2-5
TGTGCCAGCAGTTCCGGTTTTTGGGTAGAGACCCAGTACTTC
CASSSGFWVETQYF
>.|few|TRBV5-1|TRBJ2-5
TGCGCCAGCAGCTTGCTTTCTTCAGGGGAAGAGACCCAGTACTTC
CASSLLSSGEETQYF
>TRBD2|few|TRBV20-1|TRBJ2-2
TGCAGTGCTCAAAAGACTAGCGGGAGATCTGGCACCGGGGAGCTGTTTTTT
CSAQKTSGRSGTGELFF
>TRBD2|few|TRBV27|TRBJ2-1
TGTGCCAGCAAACCGGGACTAGCGGACAATGAGCAGTTCTTC
CASKPGLADNEQFF